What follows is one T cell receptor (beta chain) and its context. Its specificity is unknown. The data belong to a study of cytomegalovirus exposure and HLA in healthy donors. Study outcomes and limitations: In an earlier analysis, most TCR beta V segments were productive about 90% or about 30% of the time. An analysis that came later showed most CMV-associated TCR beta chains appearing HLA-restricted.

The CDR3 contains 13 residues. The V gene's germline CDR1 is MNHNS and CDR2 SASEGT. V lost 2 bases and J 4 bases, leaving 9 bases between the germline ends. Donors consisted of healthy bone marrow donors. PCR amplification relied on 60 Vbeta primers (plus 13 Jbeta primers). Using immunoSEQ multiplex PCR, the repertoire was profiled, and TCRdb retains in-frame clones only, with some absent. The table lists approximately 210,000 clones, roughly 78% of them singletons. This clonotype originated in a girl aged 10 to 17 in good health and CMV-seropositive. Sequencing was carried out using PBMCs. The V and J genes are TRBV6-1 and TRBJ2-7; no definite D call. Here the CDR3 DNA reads TGTGCCAGCAGTGAATGGGCAGGTTACGAGCAGTACTTC. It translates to CASSEWAGYEQYF.